Following are 9 T cell receptor beta chains from one sample sequenced in a study of blood T cell repertoires in COVID-19. Libraries were prepared by immunoSEQ multiplex PCR; TCRdb keeps only in-frame clonotypes and omits some of them. The sample contains about 160,000 clones, approximately 87% of which appear only once. Sample: peripheral blood. Receptors originate from a woman in her 70s with acute or convalescent COVID-19.

The V call is TRBV7-8, the J call TRBJ2-1; D gene ambiguous. This CDR3 has 13 residues. The germline V and J ends were trimmed by 1 base and 4 bases, with 5 bases remaining between them. Germline lookup yields CDR1 SGHVS and CDR2 FQNEAQ. CDR3 residues: CASSLGAYNEQFF. The CDR3 bases are TGTGCCAGCAGCTTAGGAGCTTACAATGAGCAGTTCTTC.

The chain couples TRBV28 to TRBJ1-1, with D tentatively TRBD1 (6 bases). CDR3 length: 15 amino acids. Germline assignment: CDR1 MDHEN and CDR2 SYDVKM. The V end was cut by 5 bases, the J end by 4 bases, with 17 bases between. This CDR3 is CASSEPGTKITEAFF. CDR3 DNA sequence: TGTGCCAGCAGTGAACCGGGGACAAAAATCACTGAAGCTTTCTTT.

This clone came up a few times. The V gene is TRBV15, the J gene TRBJ1-5; the match to TRBD1 covers 7 bases. The CDR3 length is 14 residues. In germline, CDR1 is LNHNV, CDR2 YYDKDF (reference sequence). Unmatched junction bases numbered 3, after V lost 1 base and J lost 6 bases. CDR3 coding DNA: TGTGCCACCAGCAGAGTAGGGGGCGTTCAGCCCCAGCATTTT. This codes for CATSRVGGVQPQHF.

The count of this clone is one. The V call is TRBV4-2, the J call TRBJ2-1, with 16 positions matching TRBD2. The CDR3 contains 14 residues. V lost 4 bases and J lost 16; bases outside the gene matches: 7. Germline V gene sequence: CDR1 LGHNA, CDR2 YNFKEQ. The CDR3 here is CASSPGTSGRACFF. The CDR3 DNA follows: TGTGCCAGCAGCCCTGGGACTAGCGGGAGGGCCTGTTTCTTC.

This rearrangement joins TRBV4-3 to TRBJ1-1; TRBD1 is a possible D gene (5 bases). V shed 1 base and J shed 0 bases, with 9 bases lying between them. The germline V gene encodes CDR1 LGHNA and CDR2 YSLEER. The CDR3 runs 15 residues. DNA of the CDR3: TGCGCCAGCAGCCAAGGACAGACCATGAACACTGAAGCTTTCTTT. Its protein is CASSQGQTMNTEAFF.

The V call is TRBV11-2, the J call TRBJ1-1; D is perhaps TRBD1 (5 bases). From germline, CDR1 is SGHAT and CDR2 FQNNGV. With 1 base removed from V and 4 bases from J, the gap between germline ends came to 10 bases. This CDR3 contains 14 residues. CDR3 DNA: TGTGCCAGCAGCTTAGGTCCAGGGCCCACTGAAGCTTTCTTT. Protein: CASSLGPGPTEAFF.

The chain uses TRBV6-5 and TRBJ2-7; TRBD2 matches at 8 bases. The trim removed 7 bases at V and 6 bases at J, leaving 14 bases unmatched. Per germline, CDR1 MNHEY and CDR2 SVGAGI. The CDR3 loop spans 15 amino acids. The CDR3 here is CASKRGGGVRVEQYF. CDR3 coding DNA: TGTGCCAGCAAACGGGGGGGAGGGGTTCGAGTCGAGCAGTACTTC.

The chain links TRBV6-4 to TRBJ2-7; D perhaps matches TRBD2 (6 bases). This CDR3 has 18 amino acids. Germline lookup yields CDR1 MRHNA and CDR2 SNTAGT. With 0 bases removed from V and 4 bases from J, the gap between germline ends came to 22 bases. In DNA form, the CDR3 reads TGTGCCAGCAGTGACTCGACTCTAGAACTCCCCCGGGGGTACGAGCAGTACTTC. It encodes CASSDSTLELPRGYEQYF.

The chain couples TRBV6-2 or TRBV6-3 to TRBJ1-2; possible D gene TRBD1, 6 bases. V lost 6 bases and J 4 bases, leaving 9 bases between the germline ends. The CDR3 loop spans 12 amino acids. Germline V gene data show CDR1 as MNHEY and CDR2 as SVGEGT. CDR3 coding DNA: TGTGCCAGCAGCCAGGGGATCTATGGCTACACCTTC. Amino acids: CASSQGIYGYTF.